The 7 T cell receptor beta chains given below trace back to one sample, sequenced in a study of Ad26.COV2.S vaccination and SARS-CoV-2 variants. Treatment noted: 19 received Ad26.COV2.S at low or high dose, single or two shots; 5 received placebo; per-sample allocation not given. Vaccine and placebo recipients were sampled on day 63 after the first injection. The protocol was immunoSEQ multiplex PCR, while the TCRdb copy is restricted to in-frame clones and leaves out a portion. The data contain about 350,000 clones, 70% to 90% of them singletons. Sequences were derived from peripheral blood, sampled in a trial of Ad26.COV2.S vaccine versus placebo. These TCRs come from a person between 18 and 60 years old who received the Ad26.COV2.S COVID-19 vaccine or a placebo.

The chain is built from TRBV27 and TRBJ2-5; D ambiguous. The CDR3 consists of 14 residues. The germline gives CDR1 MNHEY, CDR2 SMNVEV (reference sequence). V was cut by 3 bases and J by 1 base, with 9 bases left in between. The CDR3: CASSFRASQETQYF. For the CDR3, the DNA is TGTGCCAGCAGTTTTCGAGCCTCCCAAGAGACCCAGTACTTC.

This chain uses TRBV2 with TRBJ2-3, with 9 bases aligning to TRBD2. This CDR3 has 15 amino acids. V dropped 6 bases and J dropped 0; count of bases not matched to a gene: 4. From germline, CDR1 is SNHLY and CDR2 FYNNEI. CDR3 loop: CASRSTSGSTDTQYF. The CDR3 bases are TGTGCCAGCAGATCGACTAGCGGTAGCACAGATACGCAGTATTTT.

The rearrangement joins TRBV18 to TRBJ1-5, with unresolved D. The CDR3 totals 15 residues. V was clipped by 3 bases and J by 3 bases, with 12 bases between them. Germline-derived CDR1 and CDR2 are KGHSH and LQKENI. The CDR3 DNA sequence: TGTGCCAGCTCACCGACTTCTGGTCTCAATCAGCCCCAGCATTTT. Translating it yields CASSPTSGLNQPQHF.

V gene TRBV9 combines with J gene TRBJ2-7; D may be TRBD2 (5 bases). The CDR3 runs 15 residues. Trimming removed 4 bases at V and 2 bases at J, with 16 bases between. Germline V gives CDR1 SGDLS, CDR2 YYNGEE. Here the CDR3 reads CASSPRGQRPYEQYF. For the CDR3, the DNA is TGTGCCAGCAGCCCCCGGGGTCAGCGCCCCTACGAGCAGTACTTC.

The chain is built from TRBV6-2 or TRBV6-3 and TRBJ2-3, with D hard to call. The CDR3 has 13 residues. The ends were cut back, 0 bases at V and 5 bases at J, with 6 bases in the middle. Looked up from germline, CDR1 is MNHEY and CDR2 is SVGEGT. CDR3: CASSYSSGDTQYF. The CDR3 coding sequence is TGTGCCAGCAGTTACTCGTCTGGAGATACGCAGTATTTT.

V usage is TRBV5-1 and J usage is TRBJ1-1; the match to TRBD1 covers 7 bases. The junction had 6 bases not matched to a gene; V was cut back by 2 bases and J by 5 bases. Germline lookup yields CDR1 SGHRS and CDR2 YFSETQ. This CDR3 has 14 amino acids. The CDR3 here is CASSFGGGETEAFF. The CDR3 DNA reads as TGCGCCAGCAGCTTTGGAGGGGGCGAAACTGAAGCTTTCTTT.

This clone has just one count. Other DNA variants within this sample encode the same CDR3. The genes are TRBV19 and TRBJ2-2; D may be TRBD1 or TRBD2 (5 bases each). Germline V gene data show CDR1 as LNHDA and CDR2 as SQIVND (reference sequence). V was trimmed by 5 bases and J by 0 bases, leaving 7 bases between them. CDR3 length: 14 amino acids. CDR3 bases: TGTGCCAGTAGTGGGACGGCGAACACCGGGGAGCTGTTTTTT. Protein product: CASSGTANTGELFF.